These 20 T cell receptor beta chains came from one sample sequenced in a study of control samples from healthy donors and cancer patients. TCRdb keeps only in-frame clones here, not all; method: immunoSEQ multiplex PCR. The data contain fewer than 95,000 clones, about 83% of them singletons. The source material was blood. These receptors came from a woman aged 40 to 50 in good health.

The rearrangement links TRBV7-8 to TRBJ2-6, with TRBD1 matching 8 bases. V trimming: 5 bases; J trimming: 1 base; junction bases outside the gene matches: 10. The length of the CDR3 is 18 residues. In germline, CDR1 is SGHVS, CDR2 FQNEAQ. DNA for the CDR3: TGTGCCAGCAGCCCGACCAGGACAGGGAGGTCTGGGGCCAACGTCCTGACTTTC. It codes for CASSPTRTGRSGANVLTF.

This sequence joins TRBV27 and TRBJ1-2; perhaps TRBD1 as D (5 bases). Trimming took off 3 bases at V and 3 bases at J, with 8 bases between the two ends. The CDR3 runs to 13 residues. CDR1 is MNHEY and CDR2 is SMNVEV in the germline V gene (reference sequence). The DNA of the CDR3 is TGTGCCAGCAGTTTTCAGGGTGACTATGGCTACACCTTC. This encodes CASSFQGDYGYTF.

The gene calls are TRBV2 and TRBJ2-1; D is uncertain. The length of the CDR3 is 13 residues. The germline gives CDR1 SNHLY, CDR2 FYNNEI. V shed 10 bases and J shed 4 bases, with 14 bases lying between them. The CDR3 loop is CANRMAEYNEQFF. As DNA, the CDR3 is TGTGCCAACCGTATGGCAGAATACAATGAGCAGTTCTTC.

This chain uses TRBV2 with TRBJ1-2; D unresolved. The length of the CDR3 is 14 residues. Trimming left V 5 bases short and J 0 bases short, with 10 bases between. Germline V gene sequence: CDR1 SNHLY, CDR2 FYNNEI. The chain's CDR3 is CASSRDTSNYGYTF. The DNA of the CDR3 is TGTGCCAGCAGTCGCGACACCTCTAACTATGGCTACACCTTC. The variable domain in full, with the rest retrieved from reference TRBV2 and TRBJ1-2, is EPEVTQTPSHQVTQMGQEVILRCVPISNHLYFYWYRQILGQKVEFLVSFYNNEISEKSEIFDDQFSVERPDGSNFTLKIRSTKLEDSAMYFCASSRDTSNYGYTFGSGTRLTVV.

The chain combines TRBV19 with TRBJ1-1; no clear D. V gave up 0 bases and J gave up 1 base, with 9 bases separating them. Germline V gene sequence: CDR1 LNHDA, CDR2 SQIVND (reference sequence). The CDR3 is 15 residues long. The CDR3 is CASSIDNLRNTEAFF. The CDR3 DNA follows: TGTGCCAGTAGTATAGATAACCTCCGGAACACTGAAGCTTTCTTT.

The chain uses TRBV5-1 and TRBJ2-1, with D perhaps matching TRBD1 (6 bases). Germline loops: CDR1 SGHRS, CDR2 YFSETQ. V was shortened by 2 bases and J by 5 bases, with 11 bases between the two germline ends. This CDR3 region has 14 residues. CDR3 bases: TGCGCCAGCAGCTTCACAGGGCGGGACAATGAGCAGTTCTTC. Amino acids: CASSFTGRDNEQFF.

CDR3 nucleotide sequence: TGTGCCAGCAGCGTAGAAGGGAGGACTGGAAACACCATATATTTT. Its protein is CASSVEGRTGNTIYF. The V gene is TRBV9, the J gene TRBJ1-3; no reliable D call. The germline gives CDR1 SGDLS, CDR2 YYNGEE. Trimming stripped 0 bases from V and 2 bases from J, with 9 bases between. CDR3 length: 15 residues. The full variable domain, completed using reference TRBV9 and TRBJ1-3, is DSGVTQTPKHLITATGQRVTLRCSPRSGDLSVYWYQQSLDQGLQFLIQYYNGEERAKGNILERFSAQQFPDLHSELNLSSLELGDSALYFCASSVEGRTGNTIYFGEGSWLTVV.

The V call is TRBV2, the J call TRBJ2-2; TRBD2 is a possible D gene (6 bases). Germline CDR1 reads SNHLY; CDR2 reads FYNNEI. The length of the CDR3 is 14 residues. Between the trimmed V and J ends, which lost 7 bases and 1 base, there was a span of 10 bases. The CDR3 DNA sequence: TGTGCCAGCAACCCGCGGGAGAACACCGGGGAGCTGTTTTTT. The encoded protein is CASNPRENTGELFF.

The V call is TRBV6-4, the J call TRBJ2-3, with D perhaps TRBD2 (5 bases). Germline V CDR1 and CDR2: MRHNA, SNTAGT. V was cut by 2 bases and J by 3 bases, with 12 bases left in between. The CDR3 sequence is 15 residues long. This chain's CDR3 is CASSDTIGSTDTQYF. CDR3 DNA sequence: TGTGCCAGCAGTGACACAATAGGGAGTACAGATACGCAGTATTTT.

The chain uses TRBV19 and TRBJ2-1, with a tentative D call TRBD1 (5 bases). Germline V CDR1 and CDR2: LNHDA, SQIVND (reference sequence). Deletions cut 4 bases from V and 7 bases from J, with 11 bases between. The CDR3 contains 13 residues. CDR3 amino acids: CASSNQGRNEQFF. The CDR3 DNA is TGTGCCAGTAGTAACCAGGGTCGGAATGAGCAGTTCTTC.

The V gene is TRBV7-9, the J gene TRBJ2-2, with 8 nucleotides matching TRBD1. The germline CDR1 and CDR2 sequences are SEHNR and FQNEAQ (reference sequence). J lost 1 base, V lost 5 bases, and 6 bases had no gene match. The CDR3 is made up of 16 amino acids. This chain's CDR3 is CASSTRDRWNTGELFF. The DNA of the CDR3 is TGTGCCAGCAGCACCCGGGACAGGTGGAACACCGGGGAGCTGTTTTTT.

This clone was recorded a few times. The chain's CDR3 is CASSFRDTPNSPLHF. In DNA form, the CDR3 reads TGCGCCAGCAGCTTCCGGGACACTCCGAATTCACCCCTCCACTTT. The chain links TRBV5-1 to TRBJ1-6, with TRBD1 as a possible D gene (6 bases). V lost 2 bases and J lost 7, with 13 bases in between. The CDR3 is made up of 15 amino acids. In germline, CDR1 is SGHRS, CDR2 YFSETQ.

This chain uses TRBV19 with TRBJ2-1, with 8 bases lining up with TRBD2. From germline, CDR1 is LNHDA and CDR2 SQIVND (reference sequence). The CDR3 totals 15 residues. With 5 bases clipped from V and 7 bases from J, the junction kept 10 bases outside the gene matches. The CDR3 DNA is TGTGCCAGTAGTGGCCGGACTAGCAAGATGAATGAGCAGTTCTTC. Its protein is CASSGRTSKMNEQFF.

V and J are TRBV5-1 and TRBJ2-5; 8 nucleotides match TRBD2. The CDR3 consists of 16 residues. Germline V CDR1 and CDR2: SGHRS, YFSETQ. J gave up 1 base and V 0 bases, and 5 bases lay outside the gene matches. The CDR3 spells CASSLDRRGGQETQYF. The DNA for the CDR3 is TGCGCCAGCAGCTTGGATAGACGGGGGGGCCAAGAGACCCAGTACTTC.

The gene calls are TRBV2 and TRBJ2-3, with TRBD2 identical over 12 bases. The CDR3 is made up of 15 amino acids. From germline, CDR1 is SNHLY and CDR2 FYNNEI. V lost 6 bases and J lost 1; bases outside the gene matches: 2. The CDR3 spells CASRRLAGGTDTQYF. The CDR3 DNA sequence: TGTGCCAGCAGGCGACTAGCGGGGGGCACAGATACGCAGTATTTT.

This chain uses TRBV4-1 with TRBJ2-2, with D tentatively TRBD2 (7 bases). The CDR3 has 19 residues. Germline loops: CDR1 MGHRA, CDR2 YSYEKL. The germline V and J ends were trimmed by 3 bases and 1 base, with 21 bases remaining between them. CDR3 coding DNA: TGCGCCAGCAGCCAGGACCGTAGGGCGGGGGCCCAGAACACCGGGGAGCTGTTTTTT. This codes for CASSQDRRAGAQNTGELFF.

The chain carries TRBV3-1 (or the pseudogene TRBV3-2) and TRBJ2-3, with D perhaps matching TRBD2 (7 bases). CDR1 LGHDT and CDR2 YNNKEL come from the germline V gene (reference sequence). The V end was cut by 1 base, the J end by 3 bases, with 14 bases between. This CDR3 contains 16 residues. CDR3 in DNA: TGTGCCAGCAGCCAAGGCGGGGGCGGTGGAACAGATACGCAGTATTTT. Residues: CASSQGGGGGTDTQYF.

The rearrangement links TRBV19 to TRBJ2-3; unclear D gene. Between the trimmed V and J ends, which lost 11 bases and 2 bases, there was a span of 14 bases. This CDR3 is built from 13 residues. Germline CDR1 reads LNHDA; CDR2 reads SQIVND (reference sequence). In DNA, the CDR3 is TGTGCCCCCTTCGGTGGTTTCACAGATACGCAGTATTTT. This sequence encodes CAPFGGFTDTQYF.

This chain joins TRBV24-1 and TRBJ2-3; D gene uncertain. V was trimmed by 3 bases and J by 2 bases, leaving 5 bases between them. The CDR3 loop spans 13 amino acids. Germline loops: CDR1 KGHDR, CDR2 SFDVKD. The CDR3 protein is CATSDPNTDTQYF. CDR3 DNA: TGTGCCACCAGTGATCCGAACACAGATACGCAGTATTTT.

The V call is TRBV27, the J call TRBJ2-7; no clear D gene. The germline gives CDR1 MNHEY, CDR2 SMNVEV (reference sequence). Trimming stripped 3 bases from V and 1 base from J, with 16 bases between. The CDR3 runs 16 residues. CDR3 DNA sequence: TGTGCCAGCAGTTTCTCCCGGGCGGACCATTCCTACGAGCAGTACTTC. This sequence encodes CASSFSRADHSYEQYF.